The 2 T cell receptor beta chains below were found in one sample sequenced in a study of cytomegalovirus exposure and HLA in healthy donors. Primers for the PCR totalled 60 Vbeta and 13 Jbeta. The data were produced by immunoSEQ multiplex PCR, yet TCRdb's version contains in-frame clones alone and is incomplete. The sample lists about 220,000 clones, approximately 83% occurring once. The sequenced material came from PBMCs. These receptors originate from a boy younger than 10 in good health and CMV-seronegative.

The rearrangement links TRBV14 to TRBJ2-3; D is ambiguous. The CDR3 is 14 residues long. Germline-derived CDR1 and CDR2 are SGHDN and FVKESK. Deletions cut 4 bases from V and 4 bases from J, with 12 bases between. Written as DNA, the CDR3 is TGTGCCAGCAGCCTCCGAGGCAACCCAGATACGCAGTATTTT. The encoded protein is CASSLRGNPDTQYF.

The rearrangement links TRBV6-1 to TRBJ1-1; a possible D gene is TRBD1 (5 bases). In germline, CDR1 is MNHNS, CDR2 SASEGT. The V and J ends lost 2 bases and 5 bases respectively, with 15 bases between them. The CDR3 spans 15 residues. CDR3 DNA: TGTGCCAGCAGTGAACCCCGGCAGGGAGGGACTGAAGCTTTCTTT. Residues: CASSEPRQGGTEAFF.